Listed below are T cell receptor beta chains from one sample, sequenced in a study of identical twins. MiXCR was run by TCRdb on the 5' RACE reads, yielding one entry per CDR3 protein. The sample lists roughly 1,500,000 distinct CDR3 sequences; under 35% were seen once. Sequencing was done on a sample of cord blood. These receptors came from a newborn girl in good health. CDR3s include the opening cysteine and the closing phenylalanine or tryptophan. D genes are given only for firm matches. Rows may omit the clone size; those that give it use once, few, many or a size class.

j_gene,v_gene,abundance,d_gene,CDR3nt,CDR3aa
TRBJ2-5,TRBV3-1,NA,NA,TGTGCCAGCAGCCAAGAAAATCGGGAGACCCAGTACTTC,CASSQENRETQYF
TRBJ2-1,TRBV24-1,NA,TRBD2,TGTGCCACCAGTGATCTAGCGGGAGGGTACAATGAGCAGTTCTTC,CATSDLAGGYNEQFF
TRBJ2-1,TRBV18,few,NA,TGTGCCAGCTCACCCCCCGGGCGGCCCTACAATGAGCAGTTCTTC,CASSPPGRPYNEQFF
TRBJ2-1,TRBV11-2,many,TRBD2,TGTGCCAGCAGCTTAGGAGGACTAGCGGGAGTAAATGAGCAGTTCTTC,CASSLGGLAGVNEQFF
TRBJ1-1,TRBV7-9,NA,NA,TGTGCCAGCAGATCCTCCCGGGGTTCAAACACTGAAGCCTTCTTT,CASRSSRGSNTEAFF
TRBJ2-1,TRBV12-3/TRBV12-4,NA,TRBD1,TGTGCCAGCAGTCCCCAGGGACAGACAGGCTCCTACAATGAGCAGTTCTTC,CASSPQGQTGSYNEQFF
TRBJ1-1,TRBV12-3/TRBV12-4,once,TRBD1,TGTGCCAGCAGTTCTCGGCAGGGGGAGAACACTGAAGCTTTCTTT,CASSSRQGENTEAFF
TRBJ2-7,TRBV7-2,NA,TRBD2,TGTGCCAGCAGCCTACTAGCGGGGGAGCACGAGCAGTACTTC,CASSLLAGEHEQYF
TRBJ2-4,TRBV25-1,NA,TRBD2,TGTGCCAGCAGTGAATGGGCTAGCGGTAACATTCAGTACTTC,CASSEWASGNIQYF
TRBJ2-7,TRBV28,few,NA,TGTGCCAGCAGTCCCCGGGGCGACCAGTATAATGAGCAGTACTTC,CASSPRGDQYNEQYF
TRBJ1-1,TRBV6-4,few,NA,TGTGCCAGCAGTGACTCCGCCAAGGGGTCTGAAGCTTTCTTT,CASSDSAKGSEAFF
TRBJ1-4,TRBV18,few,NA,TGTGCCAGCTCACCGAACAGGGCACTCACAACTAATGAAAAACTGTTTTTT,CASSPNRALTTNEKLFF
TRBJ2-7,TRBV6-5,NA,TRBD1,TGTGCCAGCAGTTATACCGGGACAGGGTTCTACGAGCAGTACTTC,CASSYTGTGFYEQYF
TRBJ2-3,TRBV6-2/TRBV6-3,many,NA,TGTGCCAGCACCGATAGGGGTTATACGCAGTATTTT,CASTDRGYTQYF
TRBJ1-5,TRBV7-9,NA,NA,TGTGTCAGCAGCTTAACGGGGGAGAATCAGCCCCAGCATTTT,CVSSLTGENQPQHF
TRBJ2-7,TRBV3-1,NA,NA,TGTGCCAGCAGCCAAGAGAGGAACGGGCCCTACGAGCAGTACTTC,CASSQERNGPYEQYF
TRBJ2-5,TRBV28,NA,TRBD2,TGTGCTAGCAGTTTGAGCGGGAGAGGGAAGACCCAGTACTTC,CASSLSGRGKTQYF
TRBJ1-1,TRBV11-2,few,NA,TGTGCCAGCAGCTTAGAGGAGATAACTGAAGCTTTCTTT,CASSLEEITEAFF
TRBJ1-4,TRBV28,NA,NA,TGTGCCAGCAGGCCGGGGGGGACGACTAATGAAAAACTGTTTTTT,CASRPGGTTNEKLFF
TRBJ2-1,TRBV6-1,NA,NA,TGTGCCAGCAGTGGTTTTGTAAGGGGGGGCCGGAAAAATGAGCAGTTCTTC,CASSGFVRGGRKNEQFF
TRBJ2-4,TRBV20-1,NA,NA,TGCAGTGCTACTCCCCAGGTGGTAGCCAAAAACATTCAGTACTTC,CSATPQVVAKNIQYF
TRBJ1-1,TRBV7-9,NA,NA,TGTGCCAGCAGCCTCCGGGCCTTCAACACTGAAGCTTTCTTT,CASSLRAFNTEAFF
TRBJ1-5,TRBV4-1,NA,TRBD1,TGCGCCAGCAGCCAAGATCGTGACAGGGCTCAGCCCCAGCATTTT,CASSQDRDRAQPQHF